This TCR beta chain came from a study of graft-versus-host responses after intestinal transplantation. The CDR3 loop spans 12 amino acids. In germline, CDR1 is LGHNA, CDR2 YNFKEQ. V dropped 1 base and J dropped 7 bases, with 5 bases sitting between them. The study's findings and limits: The authors found GvH clones in recipient marrow, some appearing first in ileum or blood. Where graft-donor T cell macrochimerism was present, patients had high graft-versus-host to host-versus-graft clonal ratios in allografts.

About this clone: What it binds is unknown.

TCRdb's copy holds only in-frame clones and misses some; the assay was immunoSEQ multiplex PCR. The profile shows some 110,000 clones, more than 85% of them singletons. The material was unstimulated CD4+ T cells sorted from spleen or lymph node cells, obtained before intestinal transplant. The gene calls are TRBV4-2 and TRBJ2-1, with D unresolved. This TCR came from a human donor who received an intestinal transplant. The CDR3 loop reads CASSQVINEQFF. Here the CDR3 DNA reads TGTGCCAGCAGCCAAGTAATTAATGAGCAGTTCTTC.